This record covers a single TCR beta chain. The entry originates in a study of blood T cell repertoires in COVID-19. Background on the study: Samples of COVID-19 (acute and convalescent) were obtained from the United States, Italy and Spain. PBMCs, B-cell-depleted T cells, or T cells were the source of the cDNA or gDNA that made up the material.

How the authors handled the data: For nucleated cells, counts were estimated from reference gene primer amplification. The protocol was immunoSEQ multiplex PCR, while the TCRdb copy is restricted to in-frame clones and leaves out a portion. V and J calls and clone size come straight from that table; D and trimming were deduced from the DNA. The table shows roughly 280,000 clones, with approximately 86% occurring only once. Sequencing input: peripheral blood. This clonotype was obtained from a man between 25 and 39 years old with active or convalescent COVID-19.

In DNA form, the CDR3 reads TGTGCCAGCAGTTTCGGACAGAGCTCCTACGAGCAGTACTTC. Protein sequence: CASSFGQSSYEQYF. The rearrangement uses TRBV6-2 or TRBV6-3 and TRBJ2-7; perhaps TRBD1 as D (6 bases). CDR3 size: 14 residues. Germline CDR1 is MNHEY and CDR2 is SVGEGT. Trimming shortened V by 4 bases and J by 0 bases, and 10 bases separated the two germline ends.